Listed below are T cell receptor beta chains from one sample, sequenced in a study of early T cells in non-severe SARS-CoV-2 infection. One entry per CDR3 protein results from TCRdb running MiXCR on the 5' RACE reads. Among fewer than 100,000 distinct CDR3 sequences listed, 9.5% to 15% were seen once. Sequencing was carried out using whole blood. All receptors come from an adult who was a healthcare worker with PCR-confirmed SARS-CoV-2 infection or an uninfected control (not recorded which). Each CDR3 is given with its conserved first and last residue. Each record gives: D gene, clone size, V gene, J gene, CDR3 DNA, CDR3 protein. D genes are given only for firm matches. Only part of the rows carry a size: once, few, many, or a class if the clone is expanded.

d_call: -
clone_size: -
v_call: TRBV29-1
j_call: TRBJ2-1
cdr3_nt: TGCAGTGTCCTAGGGGGAGGGGTAGATGAGCAGTTCTTC
cdr3_aa: CSVLGGGVDEQFF

d_call: TRBD2
clone_size: many
v_call: TRBV7-9
j_call: TRBJ2-1
cdr3_nt: TGTGCCAGCAGCCATTTAATGACTAGCGGGACCTACAATGAGCAGTTCTTC
cdr3_aa: CASSHLMTSGTYNEQFF

d_call: TRBD1
clone_size: few
v_call: TRBV12-3/TRBV12-4
j_call: TRBJ2-7
cdr3_nt: TGTGCCAGCAGTTTAGAGGGGGCATCGCAGTACTTC
cdr3_aa: CASSLEGASQYF

d_call: TRBD1
clone_size: few
v_call: TRBV12-3/TRBV12-4
j_call: TRBJ1-5
cdr3_nt: TGTGCCAGCAGTTTAGCGGGCAGGGGGAAAGGTCAGCCCCAGCATTTT
cdr3_aa: CASSLAGRGKGQPQHF

d_call: -
clone_size: few
v_call: TRBV19
j_call: TRBJ1-5
cdr3_nt: TGTGCCAGTAGTATACAAGGGGAGGCTCAGCCCCAGCATTTT
cdr3_aa: CASSIQGEAQPQHF

d_call: TRBD2
clone_size: many
v_call: TRBV3-1
j_call: TRBJ2-2
cdr3_nt: TGTGCCAGCAGCCAAGACTCAGCGGGAGGAATGAACACCGGGGAGCTGTTTTTT
cdr3_aa: CASSQDSAGGMNTGELFF

d_call: -
clone_size: many
v_call: TRBV11-2
j_call: TRBJ2-7
cdr3_nt: TGTGCCAGCAGCCCATCGCTACAAAACTACGAGCAGTACTTC
cdr3_aa: CASSPSLQNYEQYF

d_call: TRBD1
clone_size: -
v_call: TRBV29-1
j_call: TRBJ2-3
cdr3_nt: TGCAGCGTGGGGGACAGGGTTCAAGATACGCAGTATTTT
cdr3_aa: CSVGDRVQDTQYF

d_call: -
clone_size: -
v_call: TRBV30
j_call: TRBJ1-2
cdr3_nt: TGTGCCTGGAGGGGCCAGATCTATGGCTACACCTTC
cdr3_aa: CAWRGQIYGYTF

d_call: -
clone_size: few
v_call: TRBV30
j_call: TRBJ2-2
cdr3_nt: TGTGCCTGGAGTCGCGAAAACACCGGGGAGCTGTTTTTT
cdr3_aa: CAWSRENTGELFF

d_call: -
clone_size: many
v_call: TRBV20-1
j_call: TRBJ2-1
cdr3_nt: TGCAGTGCTAGGCATCGTGGGGACCGGTACAATGAGCAGTTCTTC
cdr3_aa: CSARHRGDRYNEQFF

d_call: -
clone_size: few
v_call: TRBV7-8
j_call: TRBJ2-7
cdr3_nt: TGTGCCAGCAGCTTAAGAGGGCGCGAGGGGGAGCAGTACTTC
cdr3_aa: CASSLRGREGEQYF

d_call: -
clone_size: many
v_call: TRBV6-1
j_call: TRBJ2-7
cdr3_nt: TGTGCCAGCGCCCAGTCGGGATCCTACGAGCAGTACTTC
cdr3_aa: CASAQSGSYEQYF

d_call: -
clone_size: -
v_call: TRBV7-2
j_call: TRBJ2-3
cdr3_nt: TGTGCCAGCAGCCTCAACTACAACACAGATACGCAGTATTTT
cdr3_aa: CASSLNYNTDTQYF

d_call: -
clone_size: -
v_call: TRBV20-1
j_call: TRBJ1-1
cdr3_nt: TGCAGTGCTAGAGTCTTAGGGGGGCTAAGCACTGAAGCTTTCTTT
cdr3_aa: CSARVLGGLSTEAFF

d_call: -
clone_size: few
v_call: TRBV20-1
j_call: TRBJ2-1
cdr3_nt: TGCAGTGCTCTTCGGAGTATTTCCTACAATGAGCAGTTCTTC
cdr3_aa: CSALRSISYNEQFF

d_call: TRBD1
clone_size: many
v_call: TRBV5-1
j_call: TRBJ2-5
cdr3_nt: TGCGCCAGCAGCTTCGGACAGGGCCAAGAGACCCAGTACTTC
cdr3_aa: CASSFGQGQETQYF

d_call: TRBD2
clone_size: few
v_call: TRBV5-6
j_call: TRBJ2-5
cdr3_nt: TGTGCCAGCAGCGTTGGACTAGCGGGCCTCCAAGAGACCCAGTACTTC
cdr3_aa: CASSVGLAGLQETQYF

d_call: -
clone_size: many
v_call: TRBV6-2/TRBV6-3
j_call: TRBJ1-2
cdr3_nt: TGTGCCAGCAGTTACCCTATTCCCGGCTACACCTTC
cdr3_aa: CASSYPIPGYTF

d_call: -
clone_size: -
v_call: TRBV28
j_call: TRBJ1-1
cdr3_nt: TGTGCCAGCAGGCCACGGACGGGGGGAGACACTGAAGCTTTCTTT
cdr3_aa: CASRPRTGGDTEAFF

d_call: -
clone_size: few
v_call: TRBV20-1
j_call: TRBJ2-3
cdr3_nt: TGCAGTGCTCCGTCCCCAGCGGCCCGGACAGATACGCAGTATTTT
cdr3_aa: CSAPSPAARTDTQYF

d_call: TRBD2
clone_size: few
v_call: TRBV7-6
j_call: TRBJ2-2
cdr3_nt: TGTGCCAGCAGCTTCCCCGGGACTAGCGGTCCGAACACCGGGGAGCTGTTTTTT
cdr3_aa: CASSFPGTSGPNTGELFF

d_call: -
clone_size: many
v_call: TRBV7-9
j_call: TRBJ1-2
cdr3_nt: TGTGCCAGCCACAGTAACTATGGCTACACCTTC
cdr3_aa: CASHSNYGYTF

d_call: -
clone_size: -
v_call: TRBV5-4
j_call: TRBJ1-1
cdr3_nt: TGTGCCAGCAGCTCGGGACTCAAGCAGGCGGACACTGAAGCTTTCTTT
cdr3_aa: CASSSGLKQADTEAFF

d_call: -
clone_size: few
v_call: TRBV6-5
j_call: TRBJ1-1
cdr3_nt: TGTGCCAGCAGTTACGGCGGGGGGGGAGAAGCTTTCTTT
cdr3_aa: CASSYGGGGEAFF

d_call: -
clone_size: -
v_call: TRBV5-4
j_call: TRBJ2-3
cdr3_nt: TGTGCCAGCAGCGGCGGGGCCATCACAGATACGCAGTATTTT
cdr3_aa: CASSGGAITDTQYF

d_call: TRBD2
clone_size: many
v_call: TRBV19
j_call: TRBJ2-1
cdr3_nt: TGTGCCAGTAGTAATGTAGCGGGAGGAGCTGAGCAGTTCTTC
cdr3_aa: CASSNVAGGAEQFF

d_call: TRBD1
clone_size: -
v_call: TRBV7-9
j_call: TRBJ2-1
cdr3_nt: TGTGCCAGCAGCCCTCCGGGACAGGGGGCGGCTGAGCAGTTCTTC
cdr3_aa: CASSPPGQGAAEQFF

d_call: -
clone_size: few
v_call: TRBV28
j_call: TRBJ2-1
cdr3_nt: TGTGCCAGCAGCATTACTCTTAATGAGCAGTTCTTC
cdr3_aa: CASSITLNEQFF

d_call: -
clone_size: -
v_call: TRBV12-2
j_call: TRBJ1-1
cdr3_nt: TGTGCAAGTCGCCTTCGGGACAGGGTAATTAACACTGAAGCTTTCTTT
cdr3_aa: CASRLRDRVINTEAFF

d_call: TRBD2
clone_size: many
v_call: TRBV7-2
j_call: TRBJ2-5
cdr3_nt: TGTGCCAGCAGCACCTGGACTAGCGGGAGTGGAGAGACCCAGTACTTC
cdr3_aa: CASSTWTSGSGETQYF

d_call: TRBD1
clone_size: -
v_call: TRBV20-1
j_call: TRBJ1-1
cdr3_nt: TGCAGTGCTAGAATCTCCGGGACAGCCCTCACTGAAGCTTTCTTT
cdr3_aa: CSARISGTALTEAFF

d_call: -
clone_size: few
v_call: TRBV6-1
j_call: TRBJ2-5
cdr3_nt: TGTGCCAGTTACCAGGGACTGCTCGTTACGAACCAGTACTTC
cdr3_aa: CASYQGLLVTNQYF

d_call: TRBD1
clone_size: few
v_call: TRBV28
j_call: TRBJ2-2
cdr3_nt: TGTGCCAGCAGAACAGGGGTCGACACCGGGGAGCTGTTTTTT
cdr3_aa: CASRTGVDTGELFF

d_call: TRBD2
clone_size: many
v_call: TRBV5-1
j_call: TRBJ2-1
cdr3_nt: TGCGCCAGCAGCATAACTAGCGGCAACAATGAGCAGTTCTTC
cdr3_aa: CASSITSGNNEQFF

d_call: TRBD2
clone_size: -
v_call: TRBV9
j_call: TRBJ2-1
cdr3_nt: TGTGCCAGCAGCGGCGGGAGTTCTACCTACAATGAGCAGTTCTTC
cdr3_aa: CASSGGSSTYNEQFF

d_call: -
clone_size: -
v_call: TRBV3-1
j_call: TRBJ1-1
cdr3_nt: TGTGCCAGCAGCCCCGGGGGGGCCCGGGGCACTGAAGCTTTCTTT
cdr3_aa: CASSPGGARGTEAFF

d_call: TRBD2
clone_size: -
v_call: TRBV24-1
j_call: TRBJ2-1
cdr3_nt: TGTGCCACCAGTGATCAAGCGGGAGGGCCGCGGTACAATGAGCAGTTCTTC
cdr3_aa: CATSDQAGGPRYNEQFF

d_call: -
clone_size: -
v_call: TRBV29-1
j_call: TRBJ2-6
cdr3_nt: TGCAGCGTCTCCAGGGGCTCTGGGGCCAACGTCCTGACTTTC
cdr3_aa: CSVSRGSGANVLTF

d_call: -
clone_size: few
v_call: TRBV20-1
j_call: TRBJ2-5
cdr3_nt: TGCAGCGTCGGACCACTACAAGAGACCCAGTACTTC
cdr3_aa: CSVGPLQETQYF

d_call: -
clone_size: -
v_call: TRBV28
j_call: TRBJ1-3
cdr3_nt: TGTGCCAGCTGGGAACGAAACACCATATATTTT
cdr3_aa: CASWERNTIYF

d_call: -
clone_size: many
v_call: TRBV21-1
j_call: TRBJ2-4
cdr3_nt: TGTGCCAGCAGCGGCTGTCGGACTAGCGGGAGTAAAAACATTCAGTACTTC
cdr3_aa: CASSGCRTSGSKNIQYF

d_call: -
clone_size: -
v_call: TRBV29-1
j_call: TRBJ2-7
cdr3_nt: TGCAGCGTTGAGGGGGACCTACGCAGGGAGCAGTACTTC
cdr3_aa: CSVEGDLRREQYF

d_call: -
clone_size: few
v_call: TRBV28
j_call: TRBJ2-7
cdr3_nt: TGTGCCAGCACCCCTCGCCTTGGGGAGCAGTACTTC
cdr3_aa: CASTPRLGEQYF

d_call: TRBD1
clone_size: many
v_call: TRBV20-1
j_call: TRBJ2-7
cdr3_nt: TGCAGTGCTAGAGAGAGACAGGGGACTGGGTACGAGCAGTACTTC
cdr3_aa: CSARERQGTGYEQYF

d_call: -
clone_size: many
v_call: TRBV14
j_call: TRBJ1-3
cdr3_nt: TGTGCCAGCAGCCAATTCCGAGTCTCTGGAAACACCATATATTTT
cdr3_aa: CASSQFRVSGNTIYF

d_call: -
clone_size: -
v_call: TRBV5-1
j_call: TRBJ2-2
cdr3_nt: TGCGCCAGCAGCGCCCCCAGCGGCGCGAACACCGGGGAGCTGTTTTTT
cdr3_aa: CASSAPSGANTGELFF

d_call: TRBD2
clone_size: few
v_call: TRBV19
j_call: TRBJ2-2
cdr3_nt: TGTGCCAGTAGTGCCCTAGCGGGATTTAGTGCCGGGGAGCTGTTTTTT
cdr3_aa: CASSALAGFSAGELFF

d_call: -
clone_size: many
v_call: TRBV7-2
j_call: TRBJ2-1
cdr3_nt: TGTGCCAGCAGCCAGTTCGGCGGGTACTACAATGAGCAGTTCTTC
cdr3_aa: CASSQFGGYYNEQFF